The TCR beta chain described here comes from a study of early T cells in non-severe SARS-CoV-2 infection. For the study at large: Sequencing of bulk RNA from unsorted whole blood was done, without chain pairing. Study conclusions and caveats: VDJdb matching, biased toward anti-spike CD8 responses, missed private and CD4 specificities.

This clonotype was seen at least ten times. Its antigen is as yet unknown. Attached unique molecular identifiers marked individual cDNA molecules. From the 5' RACE reads, TCRdb called clonotypes with MiXCR, one entry per CDR3 protein. Of some 67,000 distinct CDR3 sequences listed, approximately 14% are singletons. The CDR3 is 13 amino acids. Germline V CDR1 and CDR2: ENHRY, SYGVKD. V lost 4 bases, J lost 5 bases, and 0 bases stayed unmatched. The specimen was whole blood. The receptor was isolated from an adult who was a healthcare worker with PCR-confirmed SARS-CoV-2 infection or an uninfected control (not recorded which). This chain connects TRBV10-3 to TRBJ1-5, with 9 nucleotides matching TRBD1. In DNA, the CDR3 is TGTGCCATCAGTGGACAGGGGGATCAGCCCCAGCATTTT. This encodes CAISGQGDQPQHF.